The rows below give T cell receptor beta chains drawn from one sample of a study of control samples from healthy donors and cancer patients. Sequencing used immunoSEQ multiplex PCR; TCRdb keeps in-frame clones, though not all of them. The repertoire consists of some 250,000 clones, with roughly 80% occurring once and the leading ten covering 10% to 15%. Material for sequencing was PBMCs. These receptors were collected from a woman in her sixties or seventies with lung cancer. Each CDR3 is given without its conserved first and last residue.

V gene: TRBV18
J gene: TRBJ1-1
CDR3 protein: ASSGSRDTEAF

V gene: TRBV7-9
J gene: TRBJ1-5
CDR3 protein: ASSLSGAGSNQPQH

V gene: TRBV27
J gene: TRBJ2-7
CDR3 protein: ASRASGRGGEQY

V gene: TRBV12-3/TRBV12-4
J gene: TRBJ1-1
CDR3 protein: ASRGRFTEAF

V gene: TRBV19
J gene: TRBJ1-5
CDR3 protein: ASSRSPMGVRSNQPQH

V gene: TRBV6-1
J gene: TRBJ1-1
CDR3 protein: ASSELIGGGTGTEAF

V gene: TRBV28
J gene: TRBJ2-7
CDR3 protein: ASSLTSGFYEQY

V gene: TRBV18
J gene: TRBJ1-5
CDR3 protein: ASSLDREAQPQH

V gene: TRBV27
J gene: TRBJ2-1
CDR3 protein: ASRGGQGGYNEQF

V gene: TRBV3-1/TRBV3-2
J gene: TRBJ2-1
CDR3 protein: ASSQVRGGPGNEQF

V gene: TRBV30
J gene: TRBJ2-1
CDR3 protein: AWSGPGLGEQF

V gene: TRBV19
J gene: TRBJ1-3
CDR3 protein: ASRRIRPQVSGNTIY

V gene: TRBV2
J gene: TRBJ1-2
CDR3 protein: ASSEHPFGGNYGYT

V gene: TRBV4-1
J gene: TRBJ2-1
CDR3 protein: ASSQRGTGEQF

V gene: TRBV5-1
J gene: TRBJ2-5
CDR3 protein: ASSLEVGSQETQY

V gene: TRBV30
J gene: TRBJ2-5
CDR3 protein: AWSPRLGQY

V gene: TRBV7-8
J gene: TRBJ1-1
CDR3 protein: ASRRQGPGEAF

V gene: TRBV30
J gene: TRBJ2-3
CDR3 protein: AWSRGADTQY